This entry lists 15 T cell receptor beta chains sequenced from one sample in a study of blood T cell repertoires in COVID-19. Measured with immunoSEQ multiplex PCR; TCRdb has only the in-frame clones, and not every one. This sample yields around 150,000 clones, of which roughly nine tenths are seen a single time; 15% to 20% belongs to the top ten. The sample comprised peripheral blood. These receptors were collected from a man in his 60s with active or convalescent COVID-19.

This chain links TRBV19 with TRBJ1-3; no reliable D call. CDR3 length: 16 amino acids. Germline lookup yields CDR1 LNHDA and CDR2 SQIVND (reference sequence). The V end lost 3 bases, the J end lost 0 bases, and 12 bases lay between the germline ends. The CDR3 loop is CASSIYALPSGNTIYF. Written as DNA, the CDR3 is TGTGCCAGTAGTATCTACGCCTTACCCTCTGGAAACACCATATATTTT.

The V and J genes are TRBV6-5 and TRBJ2-7; 12 bases line up with TRBD2. Germline V gene lookup returns CDR1 MNHEY and CDR2 SVGAGI. V dropped 8 bases and J dropped 5; count of bases not matched to a gene: 10. The CDR3 sequence is 15 residues long. CDR3 nucleotide sequence: TGTGCCAGCCGTATAGTGACTAGCGGGGGTCACGAGCAGTACTTC. Its translation is CASRIVTSGGHEQYF.

This chain connects TRBV11-2 to TRBJ1-6; 7 bases map to TRBD1. Germline CDR1 SGHAT, CDR2 FQNNGV. This CDR3 comprises 14 residues. The trim removed 5 bases at V and 9 bases at J, leaving 7 bases unmatched. The CDR3 sequence: CASSVLQGGSPLHF. The CDR3 nucleotides read TGTGCCAGCAGCGTTCTTCAGGGGGGTTCACCCCTCCACTTT.

V and J are TRBV11-2 and TRBJ2-1; 16 bases fit TRBD2. This CDR3 comprises 15 residues. The germline gives CDR1 SGHAT, CDR2 FQNNGV. With 5 bases clipped from V and 8 bases from J, the junction kept 3 bases outside the gene matches. CDR3 DNA sequence: TGTGCCAGCAGCAAGGGGACTAGCGGGAGGGATGAGCAGTTCTTC. This translates into CASSKGTSGRDEQFF.

The chain has TRBV10-3 and TRBJ2-3; the match to TRBD2 covers 10 bases. Germline V CDR1 and CDR2: ENHRY, SYGVKD. This CDR3 has 17 residues. Germline trimming cut 5 bases from V and 0 bases from J; bases unmatched to any gene: 8. CDR3 DNA sequence: TGTGCCATCAGTCCTAGGACTAGCGGAACTAGCACAGATACGCAGTATTTT. This sequence encodes CAISPRTSGTSTDTQYF.

In its sample, this clone was seen a few times. The chain joins TRBV7-9 to TRBJ1-1; 7 nucleotides agree with TRBD1. This CDR3 has 17 residues. Trimming cost V 5 bases and J 11 bases; bases outside gene matches: 23. Germline CDR1 is SEHNR and CDR2 is FQNEAQ (reference sequence). As DNA, the CDR3 is TGTGCCAGCAGCCTACTAGGCCACAGGGGACCTTCTGACCTGGCTTTCTTT. This gives the protein CASSLLGHRGPSDLAFF.

V and J are TRBV6-2 or TRBV6-3 and TRBJ2-3; 9 bases are shared with TRBD2. CDR1 and CDR2 (germline): MNHEY, SVGEGT. The CDR3 has 16 residues. The V segment lost 6 bases and the J segment 5 bases; nucleotides outside the gene matches: 12. CDR3 in DNA: TGTGCCAGCAGCCCTTTCGGTAGCGGGAGAGGAGATACGCAGTATTTT. Translating it yields CASSPFGSGRGDTQYF.

V usage is TRBV19 and J usage is TRBJ2-3; weak D call: TRBD1 (6 bases). The CDR3 is 16 amino acids. CDR1 is LNHDA, CDR2 SQIVND, per germline (reference sequence). Trimming pared 5 bases from V and 0 bases from J, leaving 15 bases between. The CDR3 bases are TGTGCCAGTAGTTTTTGGACAGTTACTAGCACAGATACGCAGTATTTT. This translates into CASSFWTVTSTDTQYF.

CDR3 in DNA: TGTGCCAGCAGTTTAAACAGGGTAAATAACTATGGCTACACCTTC. Residues: CASSLNRVNNYGYTF. V gene TRBV27 combines with J gene TRBJ1-2; D possibly corresponds to TRBD1 (6 bases). Germline CDR1 reads MNHEY; CDR2 reads SMNVEV (reference sequence). The CDR3 loop spans 15 amino acids. The V end lost 2 bases, the J end lost 1 base, and 11 bases lay between the germline ends.

The chain carries TRBV10-2 and TRBJ1-5; TRBD1 is a possible D gene (6 bases). The ends were cut back, 3 bases at V and 9 bases at J, with 15 bases in the middle. The CDR3 contains 14 residues. CDR1 WSHSY and CDR2 SAAADI come from the germline V gene. The CDR3 reads CASSDPRGPRPQHF. The CDR3 DNA is TGCGCCAGCAGTGATCCCAGGGGCCCCAGGCCCCAGCATTTT.

V usage is TRBV7-6 and J usage is TRBJ2-2; D is possibly TRBD2 (5 bases). Trimming took off 2 bases at V and 1 base at J, with 14 bases between the two ends. This CDR3 has 17 amino acids. Germline values: CDR1 SGHVS, CDR2 FNYEAQ. DNA for the CDR3: TGTGCCAGCAGCTTACCCCTCGACTATCGGAACACCGGGGAGCTGTTTTTT. Its translation is CASSLPLDYRNTGELFF.

The gene calls are TRBV6-6 and TRBJ2-5; D may be TRBD2 (7 bases). Per the germline V gene, CDR1 is MNHNY and CDR2 is SVGAGI (reference sequence). This CDR3 is built from 14 residues. Trimming took 4 bases from V and 5 from J, leaving 14 bases between them. This CDR3 is CASSFEGGSETQYF. DNA for the CDR3: TGTGCCAGCAGTTTTGAGGGGGGGTCGGAGACCCAGTACTTC.

The chain carries TRBV27 and TRBJ1-2; D not certain. Germline lookup yields CDR1 MNHEY and CDR2 SMNVEV (reference sequence). The CDR3 is 13 residues long. The ends were cut back, 8 bases at V and 8 bases at J, with 18 bases in the middle. The CDR3 spells CASSHSAGSGYTF. As DNA, the CDR3 is TGTGCCAGCTCGCATTCGGCGGGCAGCGGCTACACCTTC.

The V call is TRBV10-3, the J call TRBJ1-2; D is unclear. Trimming shortened V by 4 bases and J by 5 bases, and 8 bases separated the two germline ends. CDR3 length: 12 residues. The V gene's germline CDR1 is ENHRY and CDR2 SYGVKD. As DNA, the CDR3 is TGTGCCATCAGTGGAGGACTATATGGCTACACCTTC. It specifies CAISGGLYGYTF.

The V call is TRBV27, the J call TRBJ2-7; D not resolved. From germline, CDR1 is MNHEY and CDR2 SMNVEV (reference sequence). Between the trimmed V and J ends, which lost 0 bases and 3 bases, there was a span of 9 bases. This CDR3 contains 14 residues. The CDR3 sequence: CASSLSVNNYEQYF. CDR3 sequence (DNA): TGTGCCAGCAGTTTATCGGTGAACAACTACGAGCAGTACTTC.